This TCR beta chain originates from a study of cytomegalovirus exposure and HLA in healthy donors. The junction had 9 bases not matched to a gene; V was cut back by 6 bases and J by 2 bases. There are 16 residues in the CDR3. CDR1 and CDR2 from the germline V gene are ENHRY and SYGVKD. General study findings and limits: In the analysis, some V segments, TRBV6-2 and TRBV6-3 included, were excluded as indistinguishable. Most TCR beta V segments were productive about 90% or about 30% of the time in an earlier analysis.

This clone turned up a few times. Its antigen is still unknown. The PCR contained 60 Vbeta and 13 Jbeta primers. Data came from immunoSEQ multiplex PCR; TCRdb stores just in-frame clones and leaves some out. Among 200,000 to 250,000 clones listed, more than 60% were seen once. This TCR was sampled from a woman aged 25 to 39 in good health and CMV-seronegative. The gene calls are TRBV10-3 and TRBJ2-5; 10 bases line up with TRBD2. The material sequenced was PBMCs. CDR3 sequence reads: CAISPRASGGQETQYF. CDR3 coding DNA: TGTGCCATCAGCCCACGGGCTAGCGGGGGACAAGAGACCCAGTACTTC.